The clone carrying this T cell receptor (beta chain) occurred many times. Sampled blood dates from first hyperthyroidism diagnosis, and it precedes any ophthalmopathy symptoms. Amplification targeted TCR beta CDR3 regions from RNA transcripts. The HTBI primer set served for first-round RT-PCR of the TCR CDR3. TCRdb itself ran the multiplex PCR reads through MiXCR, one entry per CDR3 protein. The table has around 700,000 distinct CDR3 sequences, roughly a sixth seen once. This record comes from a study of T cells in Graves' hyperthyroidism and ophthalmopathy. The germline V gene has CDR1 LGHDT and CDR2 YNNKEL (reference sequence). The CDR3 is 14 residues long. Trimming left V 0 bases short and J 7 bases short, with 9 bases between.

V usage is TRBV3-1 and J usage is TRBJ2-2; D ambiguous. Sequencing was performed on blood. This sequence was found in a woman aged 45-60 years with Graves' hyperthyroidism that later progressed to Graves' ophthalmopathy. In nucleotides, the CDR3 is TGTGCCAGCAGCCAAGATGCAGTTTACGGGGAGCTGTTTTTT. Translated, it gives CASSQDAVYGELFF.